The 6 T cell receptor beta chains below were found in one sample sequenced in a study of T cells in Graves' hyperthyroidism and ophthalmopathy. Amplification of TCR beta CDR3 regions was performed using RNA transcripts as template. During a first-round RT-PCR of the TCR CDR3, the HTBI primer set was used. TCRdb ran MiXCR on the multiplex PCR reads and lists one entry per CDR3 protein. The table lists 250,000 or so distinct CDR3 sequences, 16% of them singletons. The sample consisted of blood. Receptors originate from a woman between 18 and 30 years old with Graves' ophthalmopathy.

The chain recombines TRBV24-1 with TRBJ2-5; D perhaps matches TRBD1 (6 bases). V dropped 4 bases and J dropped 5 bases, with 13 bases sitting between them. The CDR3 runs 14 residues. Germline V gives CDR1 KGHDR, CDR2 SFDVKD. The CDR3 protein is CATSEHRDAETQYF. CDR3 nucleotides: TGTGCCACCAGTGAGCACAGGGACGCGGAGACCCAGTACTTC.

This clonotype was observed at least ten times. J is TRBJ1-1 and V is TRBV6-1, with 7 bases matching TRBD1. The germline V gene encodes CDR1 MNHNS and CDR2 SASEGT. Unmatched junction bases numbered 6, after V lost 4 bases and J lost 4 bases. This CDR3 is 14 amino acids long. CDR3 DNA sequence: TGTGCCAGCAGTGTTGACAGGGCGGGCACTGAAGCTTTCTTT. Its protein product is CASSVDRAGTEAFF.

Notes on this clonotype: A much larger clone differs from this one at a single base, so this may be a read error. The rearrangement links TRBV7-2 to TRBJ2-5; no clear D. Germline V gives CDR1 SGHTA, CDR2 FQGNSA. Trimming removed 1 base at V and 6 bases at J, with 9 bases between. This CDR3 has 13 residues. CDR3 in amino acids: CASSLGFRQTQYF. The CDR3 DNA is TGTGCCAGCAGCTTAGGGTTTCGTCAGACCCAGTACTTC.

This clonotype was counted many times. The J gene is TRBJ2-7, the V gene TRBV27; a possible D gene is TRBD2 (5 bases). Trimming pared 0 bases from V and 0 bases from J, leaving 24 bases between. Per germline, CDR1 MNHEY and CDR2 SMNVEV (reference sequence). CDR3 size: 20 residues. CDR3 nucleotides: TGTGCCAGCAGTTTATCGGGGATTGGCAAGATCGGGCTAGCCTCCTACGAGCAGTACTTC. Protein sequence: CASSLSGIGKIGLASYEQYF.

V gene TRBV6-2 or TRBV6-3 combines with J gene TRBJ1-2; TRBD1 aligns across 12 bases. There are 15 residues in the CDR3. The germline V gene has CDR1 MNHEY and CDR2 SVGEGT. The ends lost 6 bases at V and 4 bases at J; junction bases unmatched: 6. CDR3 coding DNA: TGTGCCAGCAGCAGACCGGGACAGGGGGCCTATGGCTACACCTTC. This gives the protein CASSRPGQGAYGYTF.

This clonotype was detected many times. The chain couples TRBV20-1 to TRBJ2-1, with D unclear. This CDR3 is 11 amino acids long. Trimming stripped 6 bases from V and 8 bases from J, with 11 bases between. Germline CDR1 is DFQATT and CDR2 is SNEGSKA (reference sequence). The CDR3 nucleotides are TGCAGTGCAACACCTGAGGATGAGCAGTTCTTC. Residues: CSATPEDEQFF.